The TCR beta chain described here comes from a study of T cell repertoires in cytomegalovirus infection. This clonotype came up a few times. Germline V gives CDR1 MDHEN, CDR2 SYDVKM. V gave up 5 bases and J gave up 5 bases; unmatched junction bases: 5. The CDR3 runs 14 residues. TCRdb recomputed calls from the reads with MiXCR, one row per CDR3 protein. The sample includes around 320,000 distinct CDR3 sequences, more than 8% of them seen just once. This TCR derives from a human donor in good health (CMV status not recorded). Some clones in this sample may be carry-over from other donors' samples. Source material: PBMCs. The chain is built from TRBV28 and TRBJ2-2, with TRBD1 matching 7 bases. The CDR3 DNA reads TGTGCCAGCAGTCTGACAGGGATTACCGGGGAGCTGTTTTTT. Translating gives CASSLTGITGELFF.